This T cell receptor beta chain was captured in a study of T-cell memory formation after mild COVID-19. Across the study: TCR clusters were mostly confined to one donor each. The study, taken as a whole, reports: CD4/CD8 balance characterized clones contracting day 15 to 85, and CD4+ skew characterized later expanders. Researchers report contracting CD4+ clones mostly in CM and EM, with CD8+ clones in EMRA.

Trimming took 4 bases from V and 1 from J, leaving 11 bases between them. Germline-derived CDR1 and CDR2 are SGHDN and FVKESK. The length of the CDR3 is 15 residues. Employing constant-segment primers, 5'RACE generated TCR alpha and TCR beta cDNA libraries bearing sample barcodes and UMIs. Each CDR3 protein gets one entry after TCRdb re-called the 5' RACE reads with MiXCR. The table shows fewer than 700,000 distinct CDR3 sequences, with about 20% occurring only once. Turning to this clonotype: Antigen specificity is unknown.

The sequencing sample was made of PBMCs or a T cell subset sorted from them (not recorded which). The rearrangement links TRBV14 to TRBJ2-1; unclear D gene. This sequence was found in an adult woman who had mild COVID-19 (a few samples of this study predate the infection). Cell type and time point are not known. The CDR3 region has the DNA TGTGCCAGCAGCCCCGACCCCCTATCCTACAATGAGCAGTTCTTC. Translating gives CASSPDPLSYNEQFF.